This T cell receptor (beta chain) was captured by sequencing in a study of cytomegalovirus exposure and HLA in healthy donors. Study-wide findings and caveats: The likely origin of a cluster of highly shared sequence variants was a sequencing artifact.

Looked up from germline, CDR1 is SEHNR and CDR2 is FQNEAQ (reference sequence). Trimming stripped 1 base from V and 0 bases from J, with 9 bases between. The CDR3 runs 15 residues. PCR used 60 Vbeta primers and 13 Jbeta primers. TCRdb's copy holds only in-frame clones and misses some; the assay was immunoSEQ multiplex PCR. Here the sample spans more than 100,000 clones, over 65% being singletons. Worth noting for this clone: What it binds is unknown.

V is TRBV7-9 and J is TRBJ1-1; tentatively, D is TRBD1 (5 bases). Input material: PBMCs. The TCR sequence derives from a woman aged 40 to 50 in good health and CMV-seropositive. CDR3 coding DNA: TGTGCCAGCAGCTTAGTGGGAGGGGTGAACACTGAAGCTTTCTTT. Translation: CASSLVGGVNTEAFF.